This entry lists 11 T cell receptor beta chains sequenced from one sample in a study of blood T cell repertoires in COVID-19. The assay was immunoSEQ multiplex PCR, and TCRdb's table has in-frame clones only and misses some. This repertoire shows under 150,000 clones, more than 75% found once; its top ten account for under 9.5%. Sequenced input: peripheral blood. These TCRs come from a middle-aged woman with acute or convalescent COVID-19.

The chain couples TRBV21-1 to TRBJ1-5; the table's D call TRBD1 went unverified against the DNA. TRBV21-1 is flagged as a pseudogene. The CDR3 extends over 15 amino acids. CDR3 nucleotide sequence: TGTGCCAGCACCGAGGACAGGGAATCTGATCAGCCCCAGCATTTT. The encoded protein is CASTEDRESDQPQHF.

This clone has just a few counts. The chain employs TRBV7-9 and TRBJ1-6; 8 bases line up with TRBD1. Germline CDR1 reads SEHNR; CDR2 reads FQNEAQ (reference sequence). This CDR3 region has 14 residues. With V trimmed by 1 base and J by 13 bases, 6 bases remained unmatched. The CDR3, as DNA: TGTGCCAGCAGCTTAGGGACAGGGAGGTGGCCCCTCCACTTT. This gives the protein CASSLGTGRWPLHF.

This clone was seen once. The rearrangement links TRBV6-5 to TRBJ2-3, with TRBD1 matching 11 bases. The CDR3 covers 14 residues. The ends lost 8 bases at V and 3 bases at J; junction bases unmatched: 4. The V gene's germline CDR1 is MNHEY and CDR2 SVGAGI. The DNA for the CDR3 is TGTGCCAGCCGTCGGGACAGGGGGACAGATACGCAGTATTTT. Protein product: CASRRDRGTDTQYF.

CDR3 in amino acids: CASSGRTSGGADEQYF. Written as DNA, the CDR3 is TGTGCCAGCAGTGGGAGGACTAGCGGGGGGGCTGACGAGCAGTACTTC. The J gene is TRBJ2-7, the V gene TRBV28, with 15 bases fitting TRBD2. This CDR3 has 16 residues. With 5 bases clipped from V and 5 bases from J, the junction kept 7 bases outside the gene matches. Germline V gene lookup returns CDR1 MDHEN and CDR2 SYDVKM.

V and J are TRBV7-3 and TRBJ2-7; 8 positions match TRBD2. Losses at the gene ends were 5 bases for V and 3 bases for J; bases not matched to a gene: 9. The V gene's germline CDR1 is SGHTA and CDR2 FQGTGA. There are 15 residues in the CDR3. The CDR3 DNA follows: TGTGCCAGCAGCCCAGCGGCGGGGGGCTTCTACGAGCAGTACTTC. Translated, it gives CASSPAAGGFYEQYF.

This clone appeared a few times. The chain combines TRBV6-5 with TRBJ2-1; TRBD2 aligns across 10 bases. The germline V gene encodes CDR1 MNHEY and CDR2 SVGAGI. This CDR3 is 14 amino acids long. With 7 bases clipped from V and 4 bases from J, the junction kept 4 bases outside the gene matches. The CDR3 protein is CASKLAGFYNEQFF. The CDR3 nucleotides are TGTGCCAGCAAACTAGCGGGGTTTTACAATGAGCAGTTCTTC.

The V gene is TRBV19, the J gene TRBJ1-5, with D possibly TRBD1 on 6 matching bases. V lost 2 bases and J lost 6, with 11 bases in between. Germline V CDR1 and CDR2: LNHDA, SQIVND (reference sequence). This CDR3 region has 14 residues. CDR3 nucleotides: TGTGCCAGTAGTATACAGGGGCGAAGTCAGCCCCAGCATTTT. Protein: CASSIQGRSQPQHF.

The chain couples TRBV5-5 to TRBJ2-6; 8 nucleotides align to TRBD1. The germline gives CDR1 SGHKS, CDR2 YYEKEE (reference sequence). The CDR3 contains 16 residues. V shed 3 bases and J 0 bases; nucleotides not matched to a gene: 2. This chain's CDR3 is CASSWGTGSGANVLTF. CDR3 sequence (DNA): TGTGCCAGCAGCTGGGGGACAGGCTCTGGGGCCAACGTCCTGACTTTC.

This clone was counted once. The V call is TRBV15, the J call TRBJ2-7; D may be TRBD1 (6 bases). Trimming shortened V by 0 bases and J by 7 bases, and 10 bases separated the two germline ends. Germline values: CDR1 LNHNV, CDR2 YYDKDF (reference sequence). This CDR3 comprises 13 residues. This chain's CDR3 is CATSRDKTGEQYF. In DNA form, the CDR3 reads TGTGCCACCAGCAGAGATAAGACAGGAGAGCAGTACTTC.

The chain recombines TRBV9 with TRBJ2-5, with unresolved D. Germline assignment: CDR1 SGDLS and CDR2 YYNGEE. This CDR3 region has 13 residues. The V end was cut by 4 bases, the J end by 5 bases, with 12 bases between. In DNA, the CDR3 is TGTGCCAGCAGCCCGAACTCGGGTGAGACCCAGTACTTC. Residues: CASSPNSGETQYF.

The chain has TRBV7-2 and TRBJ1-1, with 9 bases identical to TRBD1. The CDR3 totals 16 residues. Germline V gene sequence: CDR1 SGHTA, CDR2 FQGNSA. The J segment lost 6 bases and the V segment lost 1 base, leaving 9 bases of the junction unmatched. The CDR3 loop reads CASSLGWTGERSEAFF. The CDR3, as DNA: TGTGCCAGCAGCTTAGGATGGACAGGGGAGCGGTCTGAAGCTTTCTTT.